Listed below are T cell receptor beta chains from one sample, sequenced in a study of T cells in Graves' hyperthyroidism and ophthalmopathy. TCRdb reanalysed the multiplex PCR reads using MiXCR and keeps one entry per CDR3 protein. The data show more than 500,000 distinct CDR3 sequences, around 15% seen once. Sequenced sample: blood. The source of these receptors is a woman between 40 and 50 years old with Graves' hyperthyroidism. Both conserved end residues are part of each CDR3. D genes are given only for firm matches. A row's size may be missing; if present it is once, few, many or a size class.

d_gene: TRBD2; j_gene: TRBJ2-1; v_gene: TRBV6-2/TRBV6-3; abundance: few; CDR3nt: TGTGCCAGCACTTCCTCAACCGGGACTAGCGGGAGTGGTTCCTACAATGAGCAGTTCTTC; CDR3aa: CASTSSTGTSGSGSYNEQFF
d_gene: NA; j_gene: TRBJ2-7; v_gene: TRBV6-2/TRBV6-3; abundance: NA; CDR3nt: TGTGCCAGCGCTGACAGCTCCTACGAGCAGTACTTC; CDR3aa: CASADSSYEQYF
d_gene: TRBD1; j_gene: TRBJ1-2; v_gene: TRBV2; abundance: many; CDR3nt: TGTGCCAGCAGTGATGAGACAGGGAGGTATCGGGGCTACACCTTC; CDR3aa: CASSDETGRYRGYTF
d_gene: TRBD1; j_gene: TRBJ2-5; v_gene: TRBV7-2; abundance: many; CDR3nt: TGTGCCAGCAGCTTACAGACAGGGGGGGGTGAGACCCAGTACTTC; CDR3aa: CASSLQTGGGETQYF
d_gene: NA; j_gene: TRBJ2-5; v_gene: TRBV7-2; abundance: many; CDR3nt: TGTGCCAGCAGCAACTACGGCTCCAAAGAGACCCAGTACTTC; CDR3aa: CASSNYGSKETQYF
d_gene: NA; j_gene: TRBJ1-1; v_gene: TRBV7-9; abundance: many; CDR3nt: TGTGCCAGCAGCTTAATCTTGGGCACTGAAGCTTTCTTT; CDR3aa: CASSLILGTEAFF
d_gene: TRBD1; j_gene: TRBJ2-1; v_gene: TRBV12-5; abundance: many; CDR3nt: TGTGCTAGTGGTGCGACAGGGACCCGTAGGCAGTTCTTC; CDR3aa: CASGATGTRRQFF
d_gene: NA; j_gene: TRBJ2-3; v_gene: TRBV5-1; abundance: many; CDR3nt: TGCGCCAGCACCTCAGGGGCAAGCACAGATACGCAGTATTTT; CDR3aa: CASTSGASTDTQYF
d_gene: TRBD2; j_gene: TRBJ2-2; v_gene: TRBV29-1; abundance: few; CDR3nt: TGCAGCGTTGCAGGACTAGCGGGAGTCGGGGGCACCGGGGAGCTGTTTTTT; CDR3aa: CSVAGLAGVGGTGELFF
d_gene: TRBD1; j_gene: TRBJ1-2; v_gene: TRBV28; abundance: many; CDR3nt: TGTGCCAGCAGAAAGCAACTGGGACAGGGGGCGGATGGCTACACCTTC; CDR3aa: CASRKQLGQGADGYTF
d_gene: NA; j_gene: TRBJ1-2; v_gene: TRBV19; abundance: few; CDR3nt: TGTGCCAGTAACCCCGCCCAGGTGAACGTTCGTTATGGCTACACCTTC; CDR3aa: CASNPAQVNVRYGYTF
d_gene: NA; j_gene: TRBJ2-1; v_gene: TRBV6-1; abundance: many; CDR3nt: TGTGCCAGCAGTGAAGTACGCTTAATAACTCCTATCGCAGACAATGAGCAGTTCTTC; CDR3aa: CASSEVRLITPIADNEQFF
d_gene: NA; j_gene: TRBJ1-4; v_gene: TRBV15; abundance: few; CDR3nt: TGTGCCACCAGCAGAAGCCTCGGGGCAACTAATGAAAAACTGTTTTTT; CDR3aa: CATSRSLGATNEKLFF
d_gene: NA; j_gene: TRBJ1-1; v_gene: TRBV2; abundance: many; CDR3nt: TGTGCCAGCAGGGCACGGGGATTTATGAACACTGAAGCTTTCTTT; CDR3aa: CASRARGFMNTEAFF
d_gene: NA; j_gene: TRBJ2-7; v_gene: TRBV5-1; abundance: many; CDR3nt: TGCGCCAGCAGCTTGGGACAGGCCCACGCCTACGAGCAGTACTTC; CDR3aa: CASSLGQAHAYEQYF
d_gene: TRBD1; j_gene: TRBJ2-7; v_gene: TRBV5-1; abundance: many; CDR3nt: TGCGCCAGCAGCTGGGACAGGGGGCACTACGAGCAGTACTTC; CDR3aa: CASSWDRGHYEQYF
d_gene: NA; j_gene: TRBJ2-2; v_gene: TRBV10-3; abundance: NA; CDR3nt: TGTGCCATCAGGGCTTCTGGAGGCAACACCGGGGAGCTGTTTTTT; CDR3aa: CAIRASGGNTGELFF
d_gene: TRBD1; j_gene: TRBJ2-7; v_gene: TRBV5-1; abundance: many; CDR3nt: TGCGCCAGCAGCCTACAAAGGACAGGCGCCTCCTACGAGCAGTACTTC; CDR3aa: CASSLQRTGASYEQYF
d_gene: TRBD1; j_gene: TRBJ2-7; v_gene: TRBV20-1; abundance: many; CDR3nt: TGCAGTGCGCGCCCGCACAGGGGGCTAATCTACGAGCAGTACTTC; CDR3aa: CSARPHRGLIYEQYF
d_gene: NA; j_gene: TRBJ1-5; v_gene: TRBV19; abundance: few; CDR3nt: TGTGCCAGTAGTATGGGTTTACTCGGTCAGCCCCAGCATTTT; CDR3aa: CASSMGLLGQPQHF
d_gene: NA; j_gene: TRBJ1-2; v_gene: TRBV18; abundance: many; CDR3nt: TGTGCCAGCTCTCCGGGGGCCGGCTATGGCTACACCTTC; CDR3aa: CASSPGAGYGYTF
d_gene: TRBD2; j_gene: TRBJ2-5; v_gene: TRBV2; abundance: many; CDR3nt: TGTGCCAGCAGGACTAGCGGGAGTGGGGAGACCCAGTACTTC; CDR3aa: CASRTSGSGETQYF